This T cell receptor (beta chain) stems from a study of shared clonotypes between healthy human individuals. Study overall: Those who served as donors were a couple of women and three men between the ages of 18 and 49.

The germline V gene has CDR1 SQVTM and CDR2 ANQGSEA. Trimming stripped 0 bases from V and 6 bases from J, with 5 bases between. The CDR3 has 12 amino acids. Study-wide findings and caveats: It was the non-shared clonotypes that had lower generation probabilities than clonotypes shared by all four donors. Depth was large, yet rarefaction showed that sorted-subset sequencing was incomplete. Among several donors, approximately 5.4% of naive CD4 clonotypes were found in common.

Turning to this clone: Its antigen is not known.

Data came from immunoSEQ multiplex PCR; TCRdb stores just in-frame clones and leaves some out. The table shows roughly 1,800,000 clones, with about 94% occurring only once. Naive CD8 isolation took CD45RO-negative cells positively selected for CCR7 and excluded terminally differentiated effector memory CD45RA+ cells. This clonotype was sampled from a man aged 18-30 years in good health. The rearrangement links TRBV29-1 to TRBJ2-2; the D is unclear. The sequenced sample consisted of naive CD8+ T cells sorted from blood. DNA for the CDR3: TGCAGCGTTGAAGAAGGGTCCGGGGAGCTGTTTTTT. Its protein product is CSVEEGSGELFF.